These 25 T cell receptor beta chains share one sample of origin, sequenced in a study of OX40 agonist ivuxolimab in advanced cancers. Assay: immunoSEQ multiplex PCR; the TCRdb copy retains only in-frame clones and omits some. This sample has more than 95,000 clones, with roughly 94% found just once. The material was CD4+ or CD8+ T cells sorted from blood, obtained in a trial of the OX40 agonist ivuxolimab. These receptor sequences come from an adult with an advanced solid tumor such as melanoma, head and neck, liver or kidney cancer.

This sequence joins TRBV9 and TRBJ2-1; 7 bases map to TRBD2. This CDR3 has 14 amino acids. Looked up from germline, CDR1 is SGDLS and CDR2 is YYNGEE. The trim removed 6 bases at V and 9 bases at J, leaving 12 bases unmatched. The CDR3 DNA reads TGTGCCAGCAACGAGGCGCGGGAGAATCGTGAGCAGTTCTTC. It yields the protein CASNEARENREQFF.

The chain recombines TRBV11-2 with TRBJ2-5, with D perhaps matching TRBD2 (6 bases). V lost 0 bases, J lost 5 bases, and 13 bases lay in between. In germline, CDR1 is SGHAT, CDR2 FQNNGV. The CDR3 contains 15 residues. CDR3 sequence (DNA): TGTGCCAGCAGCTTAGATCTGGGGGGTTGGGAGACCCAGTACTTC. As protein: CASSLDLGGWETQYF. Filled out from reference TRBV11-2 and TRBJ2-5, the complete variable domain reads EAGVAQSPRYKIIEKRQSVAFWCNPISGHATLYWYQQILGQGPKLLIQFQNNGVVDDSQLPKDRFSAERLKGVDSTLKIQPAKLEDSAVYLCASSLDLGGWETQYFGPGTRLLVL.

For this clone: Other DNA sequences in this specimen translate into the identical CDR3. This chain's CDR3 is CASSLRGPGNTIYF. In DNA form, the CDR3 reads TGTGCCAGTTCCCTCCGGGGCCCGGGAAACACCATATATTTT. V is TRBV5-6 and J is TRBJ1-3; maybe TRBD1 (5 bases). Germline CDR1 SGHDT, CDR2 YYEEEE. The CDR3 covers 14 residues. The V and J ends lost 8 bases and 4 bases respectively, with 16 bases between them.

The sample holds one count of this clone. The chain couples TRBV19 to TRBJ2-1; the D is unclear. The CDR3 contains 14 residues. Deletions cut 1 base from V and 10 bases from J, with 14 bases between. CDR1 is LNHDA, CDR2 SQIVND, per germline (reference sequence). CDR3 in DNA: TGTGCCAGTAGTATAGCGACGGTTCACGGGGAGCAGTTCTTC. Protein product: CASSIATVHGEQFF.

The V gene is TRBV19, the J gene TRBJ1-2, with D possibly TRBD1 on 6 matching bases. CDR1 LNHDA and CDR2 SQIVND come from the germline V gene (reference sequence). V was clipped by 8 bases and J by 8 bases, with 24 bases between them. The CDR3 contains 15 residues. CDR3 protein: CASGSQVGARGGYTF. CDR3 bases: TGTGCCAGTGGTAGCCAGGTGGGGGCGCGTGGAGGCTACACCTTC.

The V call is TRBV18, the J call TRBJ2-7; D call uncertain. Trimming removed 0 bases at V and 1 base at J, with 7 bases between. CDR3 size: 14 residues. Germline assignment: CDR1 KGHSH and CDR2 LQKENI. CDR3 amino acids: CASSPPDGSYEQYF. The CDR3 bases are TGTGCCAGCTCACCACCCGACGGTTCCTACGAGCAGTACTTC. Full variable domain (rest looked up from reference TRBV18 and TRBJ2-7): NAGVMQNPRHLVRRRGQEARLRCSPMKGHSHVYWYRQLPEEGLKFMVYLQKENIIDESGMPKERFSAEFPKEGPSILRIQQVVRGDSAAYFCASSPPDGSYEQYFGPGTRLTVT.

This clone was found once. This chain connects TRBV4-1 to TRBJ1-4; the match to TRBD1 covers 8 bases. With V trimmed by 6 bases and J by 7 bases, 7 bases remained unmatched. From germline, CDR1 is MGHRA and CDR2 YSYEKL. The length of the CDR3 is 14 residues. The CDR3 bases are TGCGCCAGCAGGTTCGACAGGGGAGGTGAAAAACTGTTTTTT. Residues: CASRFDRGGEKLFF.

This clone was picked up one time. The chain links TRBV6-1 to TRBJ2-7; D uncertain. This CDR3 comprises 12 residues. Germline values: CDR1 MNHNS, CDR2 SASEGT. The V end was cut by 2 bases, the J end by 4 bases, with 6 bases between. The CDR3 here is CASSELGYEQYF. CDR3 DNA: TGTGCCAGCAGTGAACTGGGGTACGAGCAGTACTTC.

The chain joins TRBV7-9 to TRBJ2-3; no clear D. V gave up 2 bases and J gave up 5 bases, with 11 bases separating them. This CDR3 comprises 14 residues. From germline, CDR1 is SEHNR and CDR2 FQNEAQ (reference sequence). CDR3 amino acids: CASSLSTVVDTQYF. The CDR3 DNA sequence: TGTGCCAGCAGCTTAAGTACAGTAGTAGATACGCAGTATTTT.

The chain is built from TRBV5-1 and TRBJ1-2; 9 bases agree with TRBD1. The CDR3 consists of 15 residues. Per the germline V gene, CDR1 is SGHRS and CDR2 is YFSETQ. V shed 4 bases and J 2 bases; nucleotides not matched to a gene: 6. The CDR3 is CASSEGQGHNYGYTF. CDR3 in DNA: TGCGCCAGCAGCGAGGGACAGGGCCACAACTATGGCTACACCTTC.

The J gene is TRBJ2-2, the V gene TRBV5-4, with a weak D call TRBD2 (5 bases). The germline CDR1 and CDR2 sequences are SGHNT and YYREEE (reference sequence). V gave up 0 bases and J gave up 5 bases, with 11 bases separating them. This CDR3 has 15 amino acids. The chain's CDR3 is CASSLAYRGTGELFF. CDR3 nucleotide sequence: TGTGCCAGCAGCTTGGCCTACCGGGGAACCGGGGAGCTGTTTTTT.

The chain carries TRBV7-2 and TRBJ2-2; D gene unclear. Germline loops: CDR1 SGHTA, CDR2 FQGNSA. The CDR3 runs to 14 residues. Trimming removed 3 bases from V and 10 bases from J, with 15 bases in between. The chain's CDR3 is CASSLPPGRLELFF. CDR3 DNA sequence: TGTGCCAGCAGCTTGCCCCCCGGGCGTTTGGAGCTGTTTTTT.

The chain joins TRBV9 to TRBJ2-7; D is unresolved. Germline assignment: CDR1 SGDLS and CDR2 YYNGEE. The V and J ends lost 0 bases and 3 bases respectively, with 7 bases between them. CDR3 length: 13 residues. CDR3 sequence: CASSVEPGYEQYF. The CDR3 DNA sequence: TGTGCCAGCAGCGTAGAACCCGGCTACGAGCAGTACTTC.

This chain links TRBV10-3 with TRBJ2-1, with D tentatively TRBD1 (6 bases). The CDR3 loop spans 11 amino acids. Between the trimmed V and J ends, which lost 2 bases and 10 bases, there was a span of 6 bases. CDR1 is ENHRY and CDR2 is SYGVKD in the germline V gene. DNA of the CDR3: TGTGCCATCAGTGAGAGGGGGGAGCAGTTCTTC. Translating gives CAISERGEQFF.

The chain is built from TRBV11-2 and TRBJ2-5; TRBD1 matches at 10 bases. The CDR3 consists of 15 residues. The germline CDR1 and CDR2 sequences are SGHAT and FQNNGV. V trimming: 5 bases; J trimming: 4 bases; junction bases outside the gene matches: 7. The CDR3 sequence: CASSITGQGIETQYF. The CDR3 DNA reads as TGTGCCAGCAGCATAACGGGACAGGGGATAGAGACCCAGTACTTC. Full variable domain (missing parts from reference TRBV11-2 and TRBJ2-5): EAGVAQSPRYKIIEKRQSVAFWCNPISGHATLYWYQQILGQGPKLLIQFQNNGVVDDSQLPKDRFSAERLKGVDSTLKIQPAKLEDSAVYLCASSITGQGIETQYFGPGTRLLVL.

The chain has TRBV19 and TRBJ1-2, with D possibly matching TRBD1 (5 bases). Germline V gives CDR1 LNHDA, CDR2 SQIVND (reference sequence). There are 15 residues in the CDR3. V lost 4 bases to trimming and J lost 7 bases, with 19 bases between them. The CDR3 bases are TGTGCCAGTAGTAGGCCGAGGGACGCAGCGTCTGGCTACACCTTC. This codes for CASSRPRDAASGYTF.

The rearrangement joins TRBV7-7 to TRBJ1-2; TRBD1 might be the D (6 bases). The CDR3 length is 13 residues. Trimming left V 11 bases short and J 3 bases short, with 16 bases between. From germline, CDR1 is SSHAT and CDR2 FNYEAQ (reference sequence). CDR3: CAVYRGLDYGYTF. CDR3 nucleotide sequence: TGTGCCGTTTATCGGGGGCTTGACTATGGCTACACCTTC. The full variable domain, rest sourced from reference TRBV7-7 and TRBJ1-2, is GAGVSQSPRYKVTKRGQDVTLRCDPISSHATLYWYQQALGQGPEFLTYFNYEAQPDKSGLPSDRFSAERPEGSISTLTIQRTEQRDSAMYRCAVYRGLDYGYTFGSGTRLTVV.

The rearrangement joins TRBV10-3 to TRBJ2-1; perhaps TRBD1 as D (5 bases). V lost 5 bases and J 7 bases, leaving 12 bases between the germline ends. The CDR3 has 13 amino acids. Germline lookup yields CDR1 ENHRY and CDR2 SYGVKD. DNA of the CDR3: TGTGCCATCAGTCCCCTTCAGGGTAATGAGCAGTTCTTC. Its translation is CAISPLQGNEQFF.

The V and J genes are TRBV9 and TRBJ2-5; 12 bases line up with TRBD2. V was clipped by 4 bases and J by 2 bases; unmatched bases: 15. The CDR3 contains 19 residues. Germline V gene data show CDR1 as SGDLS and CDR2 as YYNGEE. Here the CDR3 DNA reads TGTGCCAGCAGCACCCACGAGCCCGGGACTAGCGGGCTTCAAGAGACCCAGTACTTC. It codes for CASSTHEPGTSGLQETQYF.

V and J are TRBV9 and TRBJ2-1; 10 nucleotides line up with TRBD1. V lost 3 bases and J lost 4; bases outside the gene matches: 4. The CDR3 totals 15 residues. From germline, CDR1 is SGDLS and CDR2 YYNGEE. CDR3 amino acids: CASSAGTGVYNEQFF. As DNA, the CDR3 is TGTGCCAGCAGCGCCGGGACAGGGGTATACAATGAGCAGTTCTTC.

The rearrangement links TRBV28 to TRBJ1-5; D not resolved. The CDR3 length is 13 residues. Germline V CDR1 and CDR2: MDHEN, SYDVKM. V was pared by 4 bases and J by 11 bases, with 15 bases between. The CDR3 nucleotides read TGTGCCAGCAGTTCGCTCGTCCCCATGGCCCAGCATTTT. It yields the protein CASSSLVPMAQHF.

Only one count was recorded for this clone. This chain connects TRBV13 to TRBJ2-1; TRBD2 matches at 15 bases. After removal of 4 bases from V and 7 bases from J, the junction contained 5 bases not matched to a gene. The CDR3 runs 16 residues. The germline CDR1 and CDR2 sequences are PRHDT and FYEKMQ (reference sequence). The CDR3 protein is CASSYQGLAGGNEQFF. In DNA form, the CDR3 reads TGTGCCAGCAGCTACCAGGGACTAGCGGGGGGAAATGAGCAGTTCTTC. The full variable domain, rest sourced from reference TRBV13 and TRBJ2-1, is AAGVIQSPRHLIKEKRETATLKCYPIPRHDTVYWYQQGPGQDPQFLISFYEKMQSDKGSIPDRFSAQQFSDYHSELNMSSLELGDSALYFCASSYQGLAGGNEQFFGPGTRLTVL.

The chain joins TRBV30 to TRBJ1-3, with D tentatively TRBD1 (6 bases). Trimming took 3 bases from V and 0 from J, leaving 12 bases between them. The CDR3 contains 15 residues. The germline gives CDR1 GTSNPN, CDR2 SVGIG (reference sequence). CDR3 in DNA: TGTGCCTGGAGCGAGACAGGAAGCTCTGGAAACACCATATATTTT. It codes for CAWSETGSSGNTIYF.

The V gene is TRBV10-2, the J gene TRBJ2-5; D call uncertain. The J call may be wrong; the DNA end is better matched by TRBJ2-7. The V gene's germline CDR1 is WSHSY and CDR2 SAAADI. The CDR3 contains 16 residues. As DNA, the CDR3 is TGCGCCAGCAGTGAGTCGAAGAGACGAGGATCAAACGAGCAGTACTTC. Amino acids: CASSESKRRGSNEQYF.

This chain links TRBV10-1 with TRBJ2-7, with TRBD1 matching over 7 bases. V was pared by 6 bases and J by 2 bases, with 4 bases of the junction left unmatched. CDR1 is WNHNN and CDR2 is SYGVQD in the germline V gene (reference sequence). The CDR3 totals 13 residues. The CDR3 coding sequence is TGCGCCAGCAGCACAGGGGCACCCTACGAGCAGTACTTC. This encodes CASSTGAPYEQYF.